The entry below describes one T cell receptor (beta chain). Its antigen remains unknown. This specimen comes from a study of shared clonotypes between healthy human individuals. Findings and caveats of the study: Richness estimates generally favored naive over memory subsets. The naive CD4 repertoires of a few donors were compared, and 5% to 6.5% of clonotypes were shared.

The CDR3 spans 16 residues. Per germline, CDR1 MNHEY and CDR2 SMNVEV (reference sequence). The assay was carried out at the deep level. Using immunoSEQ multiplex PCR, the repertoire was profiled, and TCRdb retains in-frame clones only, with some absent. Of approximately 600,000 clones in the sample, 85% to 95% were seen once. CD45RO negativity and positive selection for CCR7 defined naive CD8 cells, a population that excluded terminally differentiated effector memory CD45RA+ cells. J is TRBJ2-5 and V is TRBV27; 7 nucleotides match TRBD2. The assigned J gene may be wrong: the sequence end matches TRBJ2-7 better. The specimen sequenced was naive CD8+ T cells sorted from blood. This sequence originates from a young woman in good health. The CDR3 is CASSLLLGSGPYEQYF. CDR3 nucleotide sequence: TGTGCCAGCAGTTTACTGCTCGGTAGCGGGCCATACGAGCAGTACTTC.